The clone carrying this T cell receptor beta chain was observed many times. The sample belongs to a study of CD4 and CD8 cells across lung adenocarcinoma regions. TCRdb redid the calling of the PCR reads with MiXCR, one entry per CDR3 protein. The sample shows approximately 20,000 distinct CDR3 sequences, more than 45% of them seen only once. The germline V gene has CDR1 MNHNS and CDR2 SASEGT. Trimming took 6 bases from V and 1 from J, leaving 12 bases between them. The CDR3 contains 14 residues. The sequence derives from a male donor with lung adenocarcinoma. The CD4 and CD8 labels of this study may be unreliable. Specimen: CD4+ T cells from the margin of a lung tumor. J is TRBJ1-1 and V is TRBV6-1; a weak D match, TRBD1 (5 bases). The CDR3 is CASRRDHRNTEAFF. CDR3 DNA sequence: TGTGCCAGCAGGCGGGACCACAGGAACACTGAAGCTTTCTTT.